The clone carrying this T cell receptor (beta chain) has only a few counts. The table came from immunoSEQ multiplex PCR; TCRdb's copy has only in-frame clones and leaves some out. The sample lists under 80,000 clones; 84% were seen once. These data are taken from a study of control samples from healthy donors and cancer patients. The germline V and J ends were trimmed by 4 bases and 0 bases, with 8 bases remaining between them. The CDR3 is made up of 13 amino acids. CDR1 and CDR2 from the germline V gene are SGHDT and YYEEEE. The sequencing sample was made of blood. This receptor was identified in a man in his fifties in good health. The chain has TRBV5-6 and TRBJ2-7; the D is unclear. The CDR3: CASSPPDSYEQYF. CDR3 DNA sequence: TGTGCCAGCAGCCCGCCCGACTCCTACGAGCAGTACTTC.